One sample yielded the 25 T cell receptor beta chains listed below, sequenced in a study of cytomegalovirus exposure and HLA in healthy donors. The primer mix had 60 Vbeta and 13 Jbeta primers. The table came from immunoSEQ multiplex PCR; TCRdb's copy has only in-frame clones and leaves some out. The sample records approximately 140,000 clones, roughly 80% being singletons. Sequenced material: PBMCs. These receptor sequences come from a man in his forties in good health and CMV-seropositive.

The chain is built from TRBV19 and TRBJ1-5, with 7 nucleotides matching TRBD1. V was clipped by 0 bases and J by 9 bases; unmatched bases: 14. Per germline, CDR1 LNHDA and CDR2 SQIVND (reference sequence). The CDR3 is made up of 17 amino acids. For the CDR3, the DNA is TGTGCCAGTAGTATAGAAGGGACACAGGGGACAATCCCGCCCCAGCATTTT. It codes for CASSIEGTQGTIPPQHF.

The V call is TRBV7-2, the J call TRBJ2-7, with D perhaps TRBD2 (6 bases). V was pared by 6 bases and J by 0 bases, with 12 bases between. The CDR3 extends over 14 amino acids. Germline lookup yields CDR1 SGHTA and CDR2 FQGNSA. CDR3 bases: TGTGCCAGCAGTGGGGACTTCAGCTCCTACGAGCAGTACTTC. It encodes CASSGDFSSYEQYF.

This CDR3 is CASSLEAGISNYEQYF. Here the CDR3 DNA reads TGCGCCAGCAGCTTGGAGGCAGGGATTTCAAATTACGAGCAGTACTTC. This chain links TRBV5-1 with TRBJ2-7; maybe TRBD1 (5 bases). Deletions cut 0 bases from V and 4 bases from J, with 17 bases between. The germline gives CDR1 SGHRS, CDR2 YFSETQ. The CDR3 consists of 16 residues.

V is TRBV28 and J is TRBJ2-5; D may be TRBD1 (5 bases). With the DNA end fitting TRBJ2-7 better, the J assignment may be wrong. Looked up from germline, CDR1 is MDHEN and CDR2 is SYDVKM. The CDR3 consists of 12 residues. The CDR3 reads CASRVQDYEQYF. The CDR3 DNA sequence: TGTGCCAGCAGGGTACAGGACTACGAGCAGTACTTC.

This rearrangement joins TRBV28 to TRBJ1-1; a weak D match, TRBD1 (5 bases). Looked up from germline, CDR1 is MDHEN and CDR2 is SYDVKM. The V gene lost 11 bases and the J gene lost 0 bases, with 13 bases spanning the gap. The CDR3 is 13 residues long. The CDR3: CALKKGVNTEAFF. In DNA form, the CDR3 reads TGTGCCTTAAAAAAAGGGGTGAACACTGAAGCTTTCTTT.

The chain is built from TRBV25-1 and TRBJ2-7; 8 bases match TRBD1. Germline V CDR1 and CDR2: MGHDK, SYGVNS. The CDR3 sequence is 14 residues long. The J segment lost 1 base and the V segment lost 6 bases, leaving 5 bases of the junction unmatched. CDR3 bases: TGTGCCAGCAGACCTCAGGGGGCTTCCTACGAGCAGTACTTC. Translation: CASRPQGASYEQYF.

The chain recombines TRBV28 with TRBJ2-5, with 10 bases aligning to TRBD1. The V gene's germline CDR1 is MDHEN and CDR2 SYDVKM. V trimming: 6 bases; J trimming: 11 bases; junction bases outside the gene matches: 18. This CDR3 region has 16 residues. DNA of the CDR3: TGTGCCAGCAGCAACCCACGATTGACAGGGGGCAAGGAGCAGTACTTC. Protein: CASSNPRLTGGKEQYF.

The gene calls are TRBV10-2 and TRBJ2-7, with 10 bases lining up with TRBD2. The germline V gene has CDR1 WSHSY and CDR2 SAAADI. This CDR3 contains 15 residues. The J segment lost 7 bases and the V segment lost 2 bases, leaving 8 bases of the junction unmatched. Here the CDR3 DNA reads TGCGCCAGCAGTGAGGGGCTAGCGGGAGATAAGGAGCAGTACTTC. It codes for CASSEGLAGDKEQYF.

The chain recombines TRBV6-1 with TRBJ2-3, with 9 nucleotides matching TRBD2. The CDR3 runs to 14 residues. The trim removed 4 bases at V and 6 bases at J, leaving 5 bases unmatched. CDR1 is MNHNS, CDR2 SASEGT, per germline. The CDR3 protein is CASSGSGRGDTQYF. The CDR3 bases are TGTGCCAGCAGTGGTAGCGGGAGAGGGGATACGCAGTATTTT.

The V gene is TRBV7-9, the J gene TRBJ2-7; D is possibly TRBD1 (5 bases). Trimming removed 4 bases at V and 5 bases at J, with 6 bases between. The germline V gene has CDR1 SEHNR and CDR2 FQNEAQ (reference sequence). The CDR3 is made up of 11 amino acids. The CDR3: CASSWGDEQYF. CDR3 DNA: TGTGCCAGCAGCTGGGGCGACGAGCAGTACTTC.

Comment on this clone: The junction and the germline gene differ at one end; a read error may be behind it. The rearrangement joins TRBV6-5 to TRBJ2-3; 7 bases align to TRBD2. The CDR3 runs to 12 residues. Germline V gene lookup returns CDR1 MNHEY and CDR2 SVGAGI. The CDR3 sequence: CASSLNSGFLNF. Written as DNA, the CDR3 is TGTGCCAGCAGTCTCAATAGCGGGTTTCTAAACTTT.

The chain couples TRBV6-1 to TRBJ2-5, with a weak D call TRBD2 (6 bases). The J call may be in error: the DNA end matches TRBJ2-7 better. The CDR3 totals 15 residues. Per germline, CDR1 MNHNS and CDR2 SASEGT. CDR3 sequence (DNA): TGTGCCAGCAGTGAAACAAATAGCGGAGCGTACGAGCAGTACTTC. Its translation is CASSETNSGAYEQYF.

CDR3 sequence reads: CATSRESGDYNEQFF. Written as DNA, the CDR3 is TGTGCCACCAGCAGAGAATCGGGAGACTACAATGAGCAGTTCTTC. The V and J genes are TRBV15 and TRBJ2-1; TRBD2 might be the D (6 bases). The CDR3 loop spans 15 amino acids. With 0 bases removed from V and 3 bases from J, the gap between germline ends came to 9 bases. Germline CDR1 and CDR2: LNHNV and YYDKDF (reference sequence).

The V and J genes are TRBV4-2 and TRBJ2-2; D is undetermined. Trimming pared 4 bases from V and 9 bases from J, leaving 6 bases between. This CDR3 spans 11 amino acids. Per the germline V gene, CDR1 is LGHNA and CDR2 is YNFKEQ. The CDR3, as DNA: TGTGCCAGCAGCCCCGGTTGGGAGCTGTTTTTT. Residues: CASSPGWELFF.

This chain uses TRBV7-3 with TRBJ2-5, with TRBD2 identical over 8 bases. V dropped 0 bases and J dropped 7; count of bases not matched to a gene: 4. CDR3 size: 14 residues. Germline CDR1 and CDR2: SGHTA and FQGTGA. In nucleotides, the CDR3 is TGTGCCAGCAGCTTAACTAGCGGGACGGGGACCCAGTACTTC. Translation: CASSLTSGTGTQYF.

V and J are TRBV11-3 and TRBJ2-1, with 10 positions matching TRBD2. There are 18 residues in the CDR3. The V gene end was trimmed by 5 bases and the J gene end by 9 bases; junction bases not matched to a gene: 19. Germline CDR1 reads SGHNT; CDR2 reads YENEEA. In DNA, the CDR3 is TGTGCCAGCAGCCCTCTGACCGCCCGAGCGGGAGGGCCAGGTGAGCAGTTCTTC. Its translation is CASSPLTARAGGPGEQFF.

The chain joins TRBV5-1 to TRBJ2-3; tentatively, D is TRBD2 (5 bases). CDR1 SGHRS and CDR2 YFSETQ come from the germline V gene. With 0 bases removed from V and 3 bases from J, the gap between germline ends came to 11 bases. The CDR3 spans 15 residues. CDR3 nucleotides: TGCGCCAGCAGCTTGGAGCGGTCGCAGACAGATACGCAGTATTTT. Its translation is CASSLERSQTDTQYF.

This chain connects TRBV5-5 to TRBJ2-7; D is possibly TRBD2 (5 bases). The germline CDR1 and CDR2 sequences are SGHKS and YYEKEE (reference sequence). The CDR3 runs to 12 residues. The ends were cut back, 6 bases at V and 5 bases at J, with 12 bases in the middle. The CDR3 DNA sequence: TGTGCCAGCACCCTTGGAGGAAACGAGCAGTACTTC. Translated, it gives CASTLGGNEQYF.

The gene calls are TRBV19 and TRBJ1-5; 9 positions agree with TRBD1. V lost 3 bases, J lost 5 bases, and 8 bases stayed unmatched. Germline CDR1 reads LNHDA; CDR2 reads SQIVND (reference sequence). The CDR3 is made up of 16 amino acids. The CDR3 nucleotides read TGTGCCAGTAGTATCTACCCCCGGGACAGGGATCAGCCCCAGCATTTT. Residues: CASSIYPRDRDQPQHF.

This chain's CDR3 is CASSRGYRVQETQYF. DNA for the CDR3: TGTGCCAGCAGTCGCGGTTACAGGGTCCAAGAGACCCAGTACTTC. This chain uses TRBV6-5 with TRBJ2-5; TRBD1 is a possible D gene (6 bases). The germline V and J ends were trimmed by 5 bases and 1 base, with 14 bases remaining between them. Germline V lookup: CDR1 MNHEY, CDR2 SVGAGI. The CDR3 runs to 15 residues.

This clone was seen once. This chain links TRBV6-5 with TRBJ1-5; D gene unclear. V was shortened by 4 bases and J by 2 bases, with 15 bases between the two germline ends. The CDR3 runs 16 residues. The germline V gene has CDR1 MNHEY and CDR2 SVGAGI. In DNA, the CDR3 is TGTGCCAGCAGTTCCCTCAGGAATTCGGGCAATCAGCCCCAGCATTTT. Protein sequence: CASSSLRNSGNQPQHF.

The V call is TRBV5-1, the J call TRBJ2-5, with 8 bases identical to TRBD1. The DNA end is a closer match to TRBJ2-7, so the J assignment may be wrong. The CDR3 extends over 15 amino acids. Germline V lookup: CDR1 SGHRS, CDR2 YFSETQ. The CDR3 sequence is CASSSRPGQAYEQYF. As DNA, the CDR3 is TGCGCCAGCAGCTCGAGGCCGGGACAGGCCTACGAGCAGTACTTC.

This chain uses TRBV4-1 with TRBJ2-3; 8 nucleotides line up with TRBD1. The germline gives CDR1 MGHRA, CDR2 YSYEKL. Trimming took 1 base from V and 4 from J; bases not matched to a gene: 10. This CDR3 has 17 residues. The CDR3 protein is CASSQGRRTGRPDTQYF. The CDR3 coding sequence is TGCGCCAGCAGCCAAGGTCGTCGGACAGGGAGACCAGATACGCAGTATTTT.

The J gene is TRBJ1-2, the V gene TRBV11-2; D may be TRBD1 (6 bases). There are 16 residues in the CDR3. Trimming took 3 bases from V and 1 from J, leaving 15 bases between them. Per the germline V gene, CDR1 is SGHAT and CDR2 is FQNNGV. The CDR3 region has the DNA TGTGCCAGCAGCTTCAAGACAGGAATCGATAACTATGGCTACACCTTC. This gives the protein CASSFKTGIDNYGYTF.

V usage is TRBV28 and J usage is TRBJ1-1; D may be TRBD1 (5 bases). V was cut by 5 bases and J by 4 bases, with 17 bases left in between. The CDR3 is 15 residues long. Germline V lookup: CDR1 MDHEN, CDR2 SYDVKM. This CDR3 reads CASSATGEGSTEAFF. In nucleotides, the CDR3 is TGTGCCAGCAGTGCCACGGGGGAGGGGAGCACTGAAGCTTTCTTT.